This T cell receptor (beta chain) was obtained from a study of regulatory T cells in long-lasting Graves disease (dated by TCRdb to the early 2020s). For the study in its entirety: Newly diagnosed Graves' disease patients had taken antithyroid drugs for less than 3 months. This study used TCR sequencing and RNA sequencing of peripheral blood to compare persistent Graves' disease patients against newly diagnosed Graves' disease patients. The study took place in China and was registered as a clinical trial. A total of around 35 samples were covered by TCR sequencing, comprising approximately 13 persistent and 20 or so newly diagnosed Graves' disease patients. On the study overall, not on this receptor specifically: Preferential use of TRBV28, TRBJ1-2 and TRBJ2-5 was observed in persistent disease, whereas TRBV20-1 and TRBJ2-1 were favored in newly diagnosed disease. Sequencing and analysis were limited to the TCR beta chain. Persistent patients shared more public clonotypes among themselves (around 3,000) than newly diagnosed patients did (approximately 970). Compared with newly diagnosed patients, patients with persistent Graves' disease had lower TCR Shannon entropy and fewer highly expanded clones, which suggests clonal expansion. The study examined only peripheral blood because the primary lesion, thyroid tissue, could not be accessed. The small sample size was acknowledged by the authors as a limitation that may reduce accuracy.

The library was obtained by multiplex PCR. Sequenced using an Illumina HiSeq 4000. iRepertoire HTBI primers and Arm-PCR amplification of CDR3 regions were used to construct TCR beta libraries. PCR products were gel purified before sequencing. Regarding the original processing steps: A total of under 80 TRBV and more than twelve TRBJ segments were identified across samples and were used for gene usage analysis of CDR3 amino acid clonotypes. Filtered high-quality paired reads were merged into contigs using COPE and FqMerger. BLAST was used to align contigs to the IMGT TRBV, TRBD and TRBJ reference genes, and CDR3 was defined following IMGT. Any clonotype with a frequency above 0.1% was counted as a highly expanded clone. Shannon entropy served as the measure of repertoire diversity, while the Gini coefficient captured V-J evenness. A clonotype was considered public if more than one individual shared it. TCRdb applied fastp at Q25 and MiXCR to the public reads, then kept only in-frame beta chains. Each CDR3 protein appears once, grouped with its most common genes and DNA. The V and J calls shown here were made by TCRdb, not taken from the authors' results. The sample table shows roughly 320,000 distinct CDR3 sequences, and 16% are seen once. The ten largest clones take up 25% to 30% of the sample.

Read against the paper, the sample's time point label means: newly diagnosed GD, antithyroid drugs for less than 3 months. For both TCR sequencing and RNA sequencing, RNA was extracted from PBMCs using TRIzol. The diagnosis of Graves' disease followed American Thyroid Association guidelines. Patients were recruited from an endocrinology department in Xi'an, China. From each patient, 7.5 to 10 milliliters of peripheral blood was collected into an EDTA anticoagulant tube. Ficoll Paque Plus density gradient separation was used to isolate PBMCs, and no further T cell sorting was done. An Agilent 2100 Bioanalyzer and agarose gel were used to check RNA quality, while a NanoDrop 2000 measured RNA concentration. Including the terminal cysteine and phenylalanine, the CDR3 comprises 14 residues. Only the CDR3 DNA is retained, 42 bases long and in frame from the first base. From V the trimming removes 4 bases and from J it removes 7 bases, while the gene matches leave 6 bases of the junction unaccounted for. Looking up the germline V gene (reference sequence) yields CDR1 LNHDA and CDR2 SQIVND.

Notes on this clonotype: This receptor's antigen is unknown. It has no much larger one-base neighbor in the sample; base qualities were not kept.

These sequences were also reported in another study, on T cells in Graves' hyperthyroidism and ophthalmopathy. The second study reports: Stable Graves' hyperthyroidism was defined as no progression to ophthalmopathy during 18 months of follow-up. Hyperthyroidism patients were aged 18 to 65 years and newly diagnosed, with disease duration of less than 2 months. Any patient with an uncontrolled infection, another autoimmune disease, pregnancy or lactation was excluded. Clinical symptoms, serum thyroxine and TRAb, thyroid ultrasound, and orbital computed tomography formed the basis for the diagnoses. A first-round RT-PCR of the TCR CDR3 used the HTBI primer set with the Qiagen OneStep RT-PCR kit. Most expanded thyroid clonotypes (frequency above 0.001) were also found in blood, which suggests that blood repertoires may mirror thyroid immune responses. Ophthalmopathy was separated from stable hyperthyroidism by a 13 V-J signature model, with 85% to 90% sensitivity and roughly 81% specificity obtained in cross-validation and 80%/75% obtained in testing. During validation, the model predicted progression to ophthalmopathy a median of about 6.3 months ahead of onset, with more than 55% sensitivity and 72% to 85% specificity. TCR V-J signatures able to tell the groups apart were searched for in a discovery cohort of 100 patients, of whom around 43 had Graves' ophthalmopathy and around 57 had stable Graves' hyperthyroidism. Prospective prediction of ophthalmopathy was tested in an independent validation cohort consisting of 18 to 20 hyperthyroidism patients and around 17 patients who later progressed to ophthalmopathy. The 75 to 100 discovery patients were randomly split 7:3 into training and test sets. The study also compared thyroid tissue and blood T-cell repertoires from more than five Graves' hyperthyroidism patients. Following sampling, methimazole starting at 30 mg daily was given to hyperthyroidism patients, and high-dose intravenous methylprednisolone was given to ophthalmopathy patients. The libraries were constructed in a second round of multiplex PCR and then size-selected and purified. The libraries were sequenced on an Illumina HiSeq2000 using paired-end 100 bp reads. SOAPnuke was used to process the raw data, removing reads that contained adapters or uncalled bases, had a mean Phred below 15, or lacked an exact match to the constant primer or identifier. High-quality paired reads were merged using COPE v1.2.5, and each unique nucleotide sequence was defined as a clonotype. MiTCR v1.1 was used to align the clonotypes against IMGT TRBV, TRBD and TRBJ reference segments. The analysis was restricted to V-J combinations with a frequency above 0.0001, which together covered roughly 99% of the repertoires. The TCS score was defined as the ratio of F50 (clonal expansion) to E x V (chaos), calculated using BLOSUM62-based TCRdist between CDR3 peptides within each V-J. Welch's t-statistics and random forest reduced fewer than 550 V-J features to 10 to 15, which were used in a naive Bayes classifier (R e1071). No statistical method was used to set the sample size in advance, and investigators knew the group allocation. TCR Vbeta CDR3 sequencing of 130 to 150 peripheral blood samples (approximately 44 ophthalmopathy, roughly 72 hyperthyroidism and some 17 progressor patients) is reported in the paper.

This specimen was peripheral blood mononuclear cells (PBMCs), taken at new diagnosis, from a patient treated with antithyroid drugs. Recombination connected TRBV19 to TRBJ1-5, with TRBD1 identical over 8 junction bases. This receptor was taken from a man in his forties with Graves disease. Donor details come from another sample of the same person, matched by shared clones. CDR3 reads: CASSTDRVGQPQHF. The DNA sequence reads TGTGCCAGTAGTACGGACAGGGTAGGACAGCCCCAGCATTTT.